Listed here are 10 T cell receptor beta chains from one sample, sequenced in a study of PD-1 blockade in classical Hodgkin lymphoma. Clones were read by immunoSEQ multiplex PCR, and TCRdb kept only the in-frame ones, dropping some. Of about 98,000 clones detected, approximately 92% appear once; the ten largest clones hold less than 3%. Every single patient, without exception, relapsed after autologous stem cell transplantation, and brentuximab vedotin exposure varied. The specimen was peripheral blood mononuclear cells (PBMCs), collected at baseline. These receptors originate from a human donor with classical Hodgkin lymphoma.

The gene calls are TRBV27 and TRBJ1-1; D is uncertain. Looked up from germline, CDR1 is MNHEY and CDR2 is SMNVEV (reference sequence). Trimming took off 3 bases at V and 7 bases at J, with 9 bases between the two ends. CDR3 length equals 12 residues. The CDR3 region is CASSFLAGEAFF. The CDR3 DNA follows: TGTGCCAGCAGTTTTTTGGCCGGTGAAGCTTTCTTT.

The gene calls are TRBV6-5 and TRBJ2-1; D is perhaps TRBD1 or TRBD2 (5 bases each). V was clipped by 5 bases and J by 9 bases, with 17 bases between them. The V gene's germline CDR1 is MNHEY and CDR2 SVGAGI. The CDR3 contains 14 residues. The CDR3 sequence is CASSAVPNGGEQFF. CDR3 DNA: TGTGCCAGCAGTGCAGTCCCAAATGGGGGTGAGCAGTTCTTC.

The chain links TRBV6-6 to TRBJ2-2, with D possibly TRBD1 on 5 matching bases. The CDR3 contains 13 residues. Germline V lookup: CDR1 MNHNY, CDR2 SVGAGI (reference sequence). Trimming pared 7 bases from V and 6 bases from J, leaving 12 bases between. The DNA for the CDR3 is TGTGCCAGCACCACAATAGGGGCCGGGGAGCTGTTTTTT. This gives the protein CASTTIGAGELFF.

This rearrangement joins TRBV7-2 to TRBJ2-3; no definite D call. Germline loops: CDR1 SGHTA, CDR2 FQGNSA. Trimming stripped 2 bases from V and 0 bases from J, with 6 bases between. The CDR3 spans 14 residues. The DNA of the CDR3 is TGTGCCAGCAGCTTACAGCCTAGCACAGATACGCAGTATTTT. It yields the protein CASSLQPSTDTQYF.

The chain carries TRBV10-3 and TRBJ1-2, with no clear D. This CDR3 has 16 amino acids. The germline CDR1 and CDR2 sequences are ENHRY and SYGVKD. V lost 2 bases, J lost 1 base, and 14 bases lay in between. CDR3 bases: TGTGCCATCAGTGAGGATTTAGGCACAGTTAACTATGGCTACACCTTC. It codes for CAISEDLGTVNYGYTF.

This chain connects TRBV6-5 to TRBJ1-2; D gene uncertain. The CDR3 is 12 amino acids. Germline V lookup: CDR1 MNHEY, CDR2 SVGAGI. With 6 bases removed from V and 5 bases from J, the gap between germline ends came to 10 bases. As DNA, the CDR3 is TGTGCCAGCAGACGGGTTGGGTATGGCTACACCTTC. Amino acids: CASRRVGYGYTF.

This chain connects TRBV4-2 to TRBJ1-2, with D perhaps matching TRBD1 (6 bases). The CDR3 contains 14 residues. Looked up from germline, CDR1 is LGHNA and CDR2 is YNFKEQ. The germline V and J ends were trimmed by 5 bases and 3 bases, with 13 bases remaining between them. The CDR3 DNA reads as TGTGCCAGCAGCGGGGCAGGGGAGGACTATGGCTACACCTTC. This sequence encodes CASSGAGEDYGYTF.

Here the CDR3 DNA reads TGTGCCAGCAGTGGCCGAGGAGTGGAGCAGTTCTTC. Translating gives CASSGRGVEQFF. The V gene is TRBV6-1, the J gene TRBJ2-1; D gene ambiguous. Trimming pared 4 bases from V and 10 bases from J, leaving 11 bases between. The CDR3 is made up of 12 amino acids. Germline CDR1 and CDR2: MNHNS and SASEGT.

The rearrangement uses TRBV7-2 and TRBJ1-2; TRBD1 matches at 8 bases. J lost 6 bases, V lost 6 bases, and 9 bases had no gene match. Germline V gives CDR1 SGHTA, CDR2 FQGNSA. This CDR3 comprises 14 residues. The DNA for the CDR3 is TGTGCCAGCAGTCGGTTACAGGGGGTTGATGGCTACACCTTC. Translated: CASSRLQGVDGYTF.

This chain connects TRBV18 to TRBJ1-3; D possibly corresponds to TRBD1 (6 bases). V was pared by 4 bases and J by 0 bases, with 13 bases between. Per the germline V gene, CDR1 is KGHSH and CDR2 is LQKENI. The CDR3 length is 16 residues. CDR3 sequence (DNA): TGTGCCAGCTCACAGAACAGGGCGTCCTCTGGAAACACCATATATTTT. Its protein product is CASSQNRASSGNTIYF.